The rows below give T cell receptor beta chains drawn from one sample of a study of blood T cell repertoires in COVID-19. Clones were sequenced by immunoSEQ multiplex PCR, and TCRdb holds only the in-frame ones, with some missing. The table has roughly 250,000 clones, approximately 91% seen once. The sequencing sample was made of peripheral blood. These receptors originate from a woman aged 40 to 49 who had recovered from COVID-19. The CDR3 runs from the conserved cysteine through the conserved F or W. D genes are given only for firm matches. The size field is filled for only some rows; it gives once, few, many or a size class.

size: once
D: TRBD2
J: TRBJ2-1
V: TRBV5-4
CDR3: CASSLRLAGNYNEQFF
DNA: TGTGCCAGCAGCCTGAGACTAGCGGGAAACTACAATGAGCAGTTCTTC

size: .
D: .
J: TRBJ2-2
V: TRBV7-3
CDR3: CASSSQGGGGELFF
DNA: TGTGCCAGCAGCTCGCAAGGTGGCGGCGGGGAGCTGTTTTTT

size: .
D: TRBD1
J: TRBJ1-1
V: TRBV7-9
CDR3: CASSKQGTQNTEAFF
DNA: TGTGCCAGCAGCAAACAGGGGACCCAGAACACTGAAGCTTTCTTT

size: .
D: TRBD1
J: TRBJ1-3
V: TRBV19
CDR3: CASSIDRGPGNTIYF
DNA: TGTGCCAGTAGTATTGACAGGGGGCCTGGAAACACCATATATTTT

size: once
D: TRBD1
J: TRBJ1-1
V: TRBV29-1
CDR3: CSVEDPQGANTEAFF
DNA: TGCAGCGTTGAAGACCCCCAGGGGGCGAACACTGAAGCTTTCTTT

size: .
D: TRBD1
J: TRBJ2-7
V: TRBV28
CDR3: CASRKGQGSYEQYF
DNA: TGTGCCAGCAGGAAAGGACAGGGGAGCTACGAGCAGTACTTC

size: .
D: TRBD1
J: TRBJ2-7
V: TRBV6-1
CDR3: CASSEDVGTGGDEQYF
DNA: TGTGCCAGCAGTGAAGATGTGGGAACAGGGGGAGACGAGCAGTACTTC

size: .
D: .
J: TRBJ2-5
V: TRBV6-5
CDR3: CASSYSRRARETQYF
DNA: TGTGCCAGCAGTTACTCTCGCAGGGCGCGAGAGACCCAGTACTTC

size: .
D: TRBD1
J: TRBJ2-4
V: TRBV19
CDR3: CASMPMTGAKNIQYF
DNA: TGTGCCAGTATGCCCATGACAGGGGCCAAAAACATTCAGTACTTC

size: .
D: TRBD1
J: TRBJ1-2
V: TRBV7-8
CDR3: CASSSRGPDYGYTF
DNA: TGTGCCAGCAGCTCAAGGGGGCCGGACTATGGCTACACCTTC

size: .
D: TRBD2
J: TRBJ2-7
V: TRBV28
CDR3: CASSPGGAWEQYF
DNA: TGTGCCAGCAGTCCCGGGGGGGCCTGGGAGCAGTACTTC

size: once
D: TRBD2
J: TRBJ2-7
V: TRBV5-4
CDR3: CASSRGLAGDTYEQYF
DNA: TGTGCCAGCAGCCGAGGGCTAGCGGGAGACACCTACGAGCAGTACTTC

size: once
D: TRBD1
J: TRBJ2-7
V: TRBV28
CDR3: CASSFDRGRTYEQYF
DNA: TGTGCCAGCAGTTTCGACAGGGGGCGGACCTACGAGCAGTACTTC

size: .
D: TRBD1
J: TRBJ2-6
V: TRBV18
CDR3: CASSPTGGSGANVLTF
DNA: TGTGCCAGCTCACCGACAGGGGGCTCTGGGGCCAACGTCCTGACTTTC

size: few
D: TRBD1
J: TRBJ1-1
V: TRBV11-1
CDR3: CASSRDRDRIAEAFF
DNA: TGTGCCAGCAGCCGGGACAGGGACAGGATCGCTGAAGCTTTCTTT

size: .
D: TRBD1
J: TRBJ2-1
V: TRBV5-5
CDR3: CASSSLGQGYNEQFF
DNA: TGTGCCAGCAGCTCCCTGGGACAGGGGTACAATGAGCAGTTCTTC

size: .
D: TRBD1
J: TRBJ1-3
V: TRBV27
CDR3: CASKPGTGNRGNTIYF
DNA: TGTGCCAGCAAACCCGGGACAGGGAATCGTGGAAACACCATATATTTT

size: .
D: TRBD1
J: TRBJ2-1
V: TRBV6-6
CDR3: CASREGQGWQFF
DNA: TGTGCCAGCAGAGAGGGACAGGGGTGGCAGTTCTTC